The next 19 T cell receptor beta chains were all read from a single sample in a study of blood T cell repertoires in COVID-19 (dated by TCRdb to 2019 to 2021). The library relied on the immunoSEQ multiplex PCR assay. The table comes from immuneACCESS by way of TCRdb, which keeps in-frame sequences with V and J called. Part of the clones is missing from these tables; in studies checked, under half for an unresolved V gene and the rest for unknown reasons. This sample comprises approximately 110,000 clones, over 70% of them detected only once. The ten largest clones capture 0.8% to 0.9% of the sample. Sequences were obtained from peripheral blood. These receptors were taken from a woman aged 70-85 years with acute or convalescent COVID-19.

The V and J genes are TRBV6-1 and TRBJ2-5; 7 bases fit TRBD1. CDR3 length: 15 residues. The germline V gene has CDR1 MNHNS and CDR2 SASEGT. V shed 3 bases and J 5 bases; nucleotides not matched to a gene: 9. CDR3 residues: CASSEGTGVGETQYF. The CDR3, as DNA: TGTGCCAGCAGTGAGGGAACAGGGGTTGGGGAGACCCAGTACTTC.

The chain is built from TRBV24-1 and TRBJ1-3; tentatively, D is TRBD1 (6 bases). V was trimmed by 3 bases and J by 0 bases, leaving 11 bases between them. The CDR3 is 16 residues long. Germline V gene lookup returns CDR1 KGHDR and CDR2 SFDVKD. CDR3 loop: CATSDGRGTSGNTIYF. The DNA for the CDR3 is TGTGCCACCAGTGATGGCAGGGGTACCTCTGGAAACACCATATATTTT.

The CDR3 is CASSSRTSGISYEQYF. The DNA of the CDR3 is TGCGCCAGCAGCTCCCGGACTAGCGGGATCTCCTACGAGCAGTACTTC. The chain links TRBV5-1 to TRBJ2-7; 12 nucleotides agree with TRBD2. The CDR3 spans 16 residues. The germline gives CDR1 SGHRS, CDR2 YFSETQ. V was pared by 3 bases and J by 0 bases, with 4 bases of the junction left unmatched.

This sequence joins TRBV5-6 and TRBJ1-5, with 7 bases identical to TRBD1. Germline trimming cut 3 bases from V and 5 bases from J; bases unmatched to any gene: 8. CDR1 is SGHDT, CDR2 YYEEEE, per germline. This CDR3 has 15 amino acids. The CDR3 DNA follows: TGTGCCAGCAGCTACCTCGACAGGGCCGATCAGCCCCAGCATTTT. Residues: CASSYLDRADQPQHF. Combining the CDR3 with reference TRBV5-6 and TRBJ1-5 gives the whole variable domain DAGVTQSPTHLIKTRGQQVTLRCSPKSGHDTVSWYQQALGQGPQFIFQYYEEEERQRGNFPDRFSGHQFPNYSSELNVNALLLGDSALYLCASSYLDRADQPQHFGDGTRLSIL.

The chain uses TRBV10-3 and TRBJ1-2; 7 positions agree with TRBD1. Germline CDR1 is ENHRY and CDR2 is SYGVKD. The CDR3 length is 14 residues. V lost 0 bases, J lost 5 bases, and 3 bases stayed unmatched. The CDR3: CAISESSRGYGYTF. In DNA form, the CDR3 reads TGTGCCATCAGTGAGTCTTCCAGGGGGTATGGCTACACCTTC.

The chain carries TRBV9 and TRBJ2-3; the D gene is possibly TRBD1 (7 bases). The ends were cut back, 4 bases at V and 4 bases at J, with 25 bases in the middle. Looked up from germline, CDR1 is SGDLS and CDR2 is YYNGEE. CDR3 length: 18 amino acids. DNA of the CDR3: TGTGCCAGCAGCCCCGCTCAGGGGGGACTCGCTCAGGCAGATACGCAGTATTTT. Its translation is CASSPAQGGLAQADTQYF. Filled out from reference TRBV9 and TRBJ2-3, the complete variable domain reads DSGVTQTPKHLITATGQRVTLRCSPRSGDLSVYWYQQSLDQGLQFLIQYYNGEERAKGNILERFSAQQFPDLHSELNLSSLELGDSALYFCASSPAQGGLAQADTQYFGPGTRLTVL.

The chain carries TRBV23-1 and TRBJ1-5, with TRBD1 matching 8 bases. TRBV23-1 qualifies as an ORF whose function is uncertain. The CDR3 extends over 17 amino acids. The V and J ends lost 1 base and 0 bases, in that order; junction bases with no gene match: 5. The CDR3 sequence is CASSQFRDRISNQPQHF. CDR3 DNA: TGCGCCAGCAGTCAATTTAGGGACAGGATTAGCAATCAGCCCCAGCATTTT.

This chain connects TRBV27 to TRBJ2-2, with TRBD1 as a possible D gene (6 bases). The CDR3 is made up of 12 amino acids. Germline CDR1 and CDR2: MNHEY and SMNVEV (reference sequence). V lost 4 bases and J lost 6, with 6 bases in between. CDR3 nucleotides: TGTGCCAGCAGTTACAGGGCCGGGGAGCTGTTTTTT. This encodes CASSYRAGELFF.

This clone was counted a single time. The CDR3 here is CASSQGMLRGEQETQYF. CDR3 sequence (DNA): TGTGCCAGCAGCCAGGGGATGTTGCGGGGGGAACAAGAGACCCAGTACTTC. The V and J genes are TRBV11-3 and TRBJ2-5; 8 bases map to TRBD2. CDR1 and CDR2 from the germline V gene are SGHNT and YENEEA. CDR3 length: 17 residues. V lost 5 bases and J lost 2; bases outside the gene matches: 13.

The rearrangement uses TRBV6-1 and TRBJ2-7; TRBD2 might be the D (5 bases). Germline V CDR1 and CDR2: MNHNS, SASEGT. Trimming stripped 2 bases from V and 5 bases from J, with 13 bases between. The CDR3 spans 14 residues. This chain's CDR3 is CASSESGVVHEQYF. The CDR3 bases are TGTGCCAGCAGTGAATCCGGGGTCGTCCACGAGCAGTACTTC.

V gene TRBV5-1 combines with J gene TRBJ1-3; 10 bases line up with TRBD1. Germline V lookup: CDR1 SGHRS, CDR2 YFSETQ. V shed 4 bases and J 3 bases; nucleotides not matched to a gene: 7. The CDR3 spans 16 residues. The CDR3 loop is CASSPMTGGYGNTIYF. The DNA for the CDR3 is TGCGCCAGCAGCCCGATGACAGGGGGCTATGGAAACACCATATATTTT.

J is TRBJ2-3 and V is TRBV11-3; D unclear. The CDR3 loop spans 12 amino acids. Germline V gives CDR1 SGHNT, CDR2 YENEEA. The ends were cut back, 4 bases at V and 2 bases at J, with 4 bases in the middle. The CDR3 region is CASSSHTDTQYF. DNA for the CDR3: TGTGCCAGCAGCTCCCACACAGATACGCAGTATTTT.

This clone was observed a single time. The CDR3 DNA reads as TGTGCCAGCAGCCCTCGGACAGCCCCGGAGGATGGCTACACCTTC. Translating it yields CASSPRTAPEDGYTF. The V call is TRBV3-1 (or the pseudogene TRBV3-2), the J call TRBJ1-2, with D possibly TRBD1 on 6 matching bases. The CDR3 is 15 residues long. Per the germline V gene, CDR1 is LGHDT and CDR2 is YNNKEL (reference sequence). The germline V and J ends were trimmed by 4 bases and 6 bases, with 18 bases remaining between them.

The chain employs TRBV9 and TRBJ1-4; 8 bases line up with TRBD1. Per germline, CDR1 SGDLS and CDR2 YYNGEE. CDR3 length: 15 residues. J lost 4 bases, V lost 4 bases, and 6 bases had no gene match. CDR3 in DNA: TGTGCCAGCAGCATCCGACAGGGGTATAATGAAAAACTGTTTTTT. This gives the protein CASSIRQGYNEKLFF.

The rearrangement uses TRBV5-1 and TRBJ2-5; the D gene is possibly TRBD1 (6 bases). V shed 0 bases and J shed 5 bases, with 11 bases lying between them. This CDR3 region has 14 residues. Germline CDR1 SGHRS, CDR2 YFSETQ. CDR3 sequence (DNA): TGCGCCAGCAGCTTGGGGTCAGGGGCGGAGACCCAGTACTTC. Translation: CASSLGSGAETQYF.

V and J are TRBV29-1 and TRBJ2-1; D might be TRBD1 (5 bases). Germline V gene data show CDR1 as SQVTM and CDR2 as ANQGSEA. CDR3 length: 15 residues. Deletions cut 1 base from V and 0 bases from J, with 10 bases between. The CDR3 here is CSVEGTGSSYNEQFF. The CDR3 DNA reads TGCAGCGTTGAAGGAACAGGAAGCTCCTACAATGAGCAGTTCTTC.

The V and J genes are TRBV6-2 or TRBV6-3 and TRBJ1-6; 7 nucleotides match TRBD1. CDR3 length equals 14 residues. From germline, CDR1 is MNHEY and CDR2 SVGEGT. The trim removed 6 bases at V and 9 bases at J, leaving 8 bases unmatched. The chain's CDR3 is CASSLDRAPSPLHF. The CDR3 DNA follows: TGTGCCAGCAGCCTCGACAGGGCGCCTTCACCCCTCCACTTT.

CDR3 bases: TGTGCCAGTAACCGAGATAGAATCTACAATGAGCAGTTCTTC. It yields the protein CASNRDRIYNEQFF. The chain combines TRBV19 with TRBJ2-1; D is ambiguous. The CDR3 contains 14 residues. Per the germline V gene, CDR1 is LNHDA and CDR2 is SQIVND (reference sequence). The germline V and J ends were trimmed by 7 bases and 3 bases, with 13 bases remaining between them.

The chain links TRBV20-1 to TRBJ1-5, with TRBD1 matching 7 bases. The ends lost 3 bases at V and 2 bases at J; junction bases unmatched: 4. CDR3 length: 14 amino acids. Germline V lookup: CDR1 DFQATT, CDR2 SNEGSKA (reference sequence). As DNA, the CDR3 is TGCAGTGCTAGTGGGGACAGTCGCAATCAGCCCCAGCATTTT. Translating it yields CSASGDSRNQPQHF.